The 27 T cell receptor beta chains given below trace back to one sample, sequenced in a study of technical replicates of blood from several donors. Only in-frame clones appear in the TCRdb table, and some are missing; sequencing was by immunoSEQ multiplex PCR. The sample has 73,000 or so clones; 90% to 95% are singletons. Sequencing was done on a sample of T cells isolated from PBMCs. These receptors originate from a human donor in good health.

The rearrangement uses TRBV7-9 and TRBJ1-1; D not certain. The germline V and J ends were trimmed by 5 bases and 6 bases, with 10 bases remaining between them. Germline lookup yields CDR1 SEHNR and CDR2 FQNEAQ (reference sequence). The length of the CDR3 is 12 residues. The CDR3: CASSQGSAEAFF. The CDR3 DNA follows: TGTGCCAGCAGCCAAGGTAGCGCTGAAGCTTTCTTT. The variable domain in full, completed from reference TRBV7-9 and TRBJ1-1, reads DTGVSQNPRHKITKRGQNVTFRCDPISEHNRLYWYRQTLGQGPEFLTYFQNEAQLEKSRLLSDRFSAERPKGSFSTLEIQRTEQGDSAMYLCASSQGSAEAFFGQGTRLTVV.

V and J are TRBV5-1 and TRBJ1-4, with D tentatively TRBD1 (5 bases). This CDR3 is built from 15 residues. V was pared by 3 bases and J by 6 bases, with 15 bases between. Per germline, CDR1 SGHRS and CDR2 YFSETQ. CDR3: CASSSQGFRDEKLFF. DNA of the CDR3: TGCGCCAGCAGCTCCCAGGGATTCCGGGATGAAAAACTGTTTTTT.

This rearrangement joins TRBV7-2 to TRBJ1-5, with a tentative D call TRBD1 (6 bases). CDR3 size: 12 residues. V was clipped by 8 bases and J by 6 bases, with 11 bases between them. Germline CDR1 is SGHTA and CDR2 is FQGNSA. The DNA for the CDR3 is TGTGCCAGCGGGGGCTTTAGTCAGCCCCAGCATTTT. Amino acids: CASGGFSQPQHF.

This clone was detected only once. This rearrangement joins TRBV4-1 to TRBJ2-3; possibly TRBD2 for D (6 bases). The germline V and J ends were trimmed by 2 bases and 0 bases, with 18 bases remaining between them. Germline CDR1 is MGHRA and CDR2 is YSYEKL. This CDR3 is built from 18 residues. CDR3 nucleotide sequence: TGCGCCAGCAGCCAAACTGGAAGGTGGCGGGAAAGCACAGATACGCAGTATTTT. The encoded protein is CASSQTGRWRESTDTQYF.

This clone has just one count. V gene TRBV7-9 combines with J gene TRBJ2-1; 9 bases align to TRBD2. The CDR3 totals 14 residues. The junction had 4 bases not matched to a gene; V was cut back by 9 bases and J by 1 base. Per germline, CDR1 SEHNR and CDR2 FQNEAQ (reference sequence). The CDR3: CASLAGESYNEQFF. The CDR3 region has the DNA TGTGCCAGTTTAGCGGGAGAGTCCTACAATGAGCAGTTCTTC.

The chain is built from TRBV27 and TRBJ1-4, with TRBD1 as a possible D gene (6 bases). Deletions cut 4 bases from V and 2 bases from J, with 11 bases between. CDR1 and CDR2 (germline): MNHEY, SMNVEV (reference sequence). The CDR3 contains 15 residues. CDR3 amino acids: CASSSRDRTNEKLFF. The CDR3 coding sequence is TGTGCCAGCAGTTCCAGAGACAGGACTAATGAAAAACTGTTTTTT. Full variable domain (remainder filled in from reference TRBV27 and TRBJ1-4): EAQVTQNPRYLITVTGKKLTVTCSQNMNHEYMSWYRQDPGLGLRQIYYSMNVEVTDKGDVPEGYKVSRKEKRNFPLILESPSPNQTSLYFCASSSRDRTNEKLFFGSGTQLSVL.

The rearrangement joins TRBV6-6 to TRBJ1-4; a weak D match, TRBD1 (5 bases). The V and J ends lost 6 bases and 8 bases respectively, with 13 bases between them. CDR3 length: 13 amino acids. In germline, CDR1 is MNHNY, CDR2 SVGAGI (reference sequence). CDR3 region: CASRGRVEEKLFF. The CDR3 bases are TGTGCCAGCAGGGGCAGGGTCGAAGAAAAACTGTTTTTT.

This chain connects TRBV6-4 to TRBJ2-7, with 15 bases matching TRBD2. Losses at the gene ends were 2 bases for V and 3 bases for J; bases not matched to a gene: 14. This CDR3 is 20 amino acids long. CDR1 and CDR2 from the germline V gene are MRHNA and SNTAGT. The CDR3 nucleotides read TGTGCCAGCAGTGACCTTTGCCGAAATGGACTAGCGGGAGGGTACTACGAGCAGTACTTC. Protein sequence: CASSDLCRNGLAGGYYEQYF.

The chain is built from TRBV27 and TRBJ2-1; 10 bases align to TRBD2. The CDR3 is 19 amino acids. Germline assignment: CDR1 MNHEY and CDR2 SMNVEV (reference sequence). The junction had 21 bases not matched to a gene; V was cut back by 6 bases and J by 7 bases. The CDR3 spells CASSKVVPSGRNLRNEQFF. CDR3 DNA sequence: TGTGCCAGCAGCAAAGTGGTTCCTAGCGGGAGAAATTTAAGGAATGAGCAGTTCTTC.

This clone was detected once. The genes are TRBV10-1 and TRBJ2-7, with D possibly matching TRBD1 (5 bases). The germline CDR1 and CDR2 sequences are WNHNN and SYGVQD (reference sequence). V was cut by 3 bases and J by 5 bases, with 11 bases left in between. CDR3 length equals 13 residues. The CDR3 loop is CASSERGVHEQYF. The CDR3 coding sequence is TGCGCCAGCAGTGAAAGGGGCGTCCACGAGCAGTACTTC.

The J gene is TRBJ1-5, the V gene TRBV9; TRBD1 agrees at 7 bases. This CDR3 is 14 amino acids long. CDR1 SGDLS and CDR2 YYNGEE come from the germline V gene. V shed 3 bases and J 2 bases; nucleotides not matched to a gene: 2. The CDR3 sequence is CASSGTGGNQPQHF. CDR3 DNA: TGTGCCAGCAGCGGTACAGGGGGCAATCAGCCCCAGCATTTT.

The chain employs TRBV7-9 and TRBJ2-2, with TRBD2 as a possible D gene (6 bases). V lost 10 bases to trimming and J lost 6 bases, with 18 bases between them. CDR3 length equals 14 residues. Looked up from germline, CDR1 is SEHNR and CDR2 is FQNEAQ (reference sequence). DNA for the CDR3: TGTGCCACTGCCCTGGGGAGGTACCCCGGGGAGCTGTTTTTT. Protein sequence: CATALGRYPGELFF.

The genes are TRBV5-1 and TRBJ2-1, with D maybe TRBD2 (5 bases). The CDR3 is 17 residues long. V lost 4 bases and J lost 7, with 24 bases in between. Germline CDR1 is SGHRS and CDR2 is YFSETQ. CDR3 protein: CASSRGPLQPGGNEQFF. The CDR3 nucleotides read TGCGCCAGCAGCCGCGGGCCATTGCAACCTGGTGGGAATGAGCAGTTCTTC.

The chain combines TRBV12-2 with TRBJ2-7; the table names TRBD2, a call not compared with the DNA. TRBV12-2 is a pseudogene. The CDR3 extends over 15 amino acids. The CDR3 protein is CASRRRTACGYEQYF. As DNA, the CDR3 is TGTGCAAGTCGCCGCCGGACTGCCTGCGGCTACGAGCAGTACTTC.

CDR3: CASSLFLAGGNQPQHF. Written as DNA, the CDR3 is TGTGCCAGCAGCTTGTTCCTTGCCGGGGGCAATCAGCCCCAGCATTTT. The V and J genes are TRBV5-6 and TRBJ1-5, with unresolved D. Deletions cut 1 base from V and 2 bases from J, with 13 bases between. The germline V gene encodes CDR1 SGHDT and CDR2 YYEEEE. This CDR3 is built from 16 residues. Using reference TRBV5-6 and TRBJ1-5 for the parts outside the CDR3, the full variable domain is DAGVTQSPTHLIKTRGQQVTLRCSPKSGHDTVSWYQQALGQGPQFIFQYYEEEERQRGNFPDRFSGHQFPNYSSELNVNALLLGDSALYLCASSLFLAGGNQPQHFGDGTRLSIL.

The CDR3 DNA reads TGCGCCAGCAGTCCTGACAGGGTCGTCGGAGCTTTCTTT. It codes for CASSPDRVVGAFF. The V gene is TRBV10-1, the J gene TRBJ1-1, with 7 positions matching TRBD1. V gave up 5 bases and J gave up 10 bases; unmatched junction bases: 10. Germline V gives CDR1 WNHNN, CDR2 SYGVQD (reference sequence). The CDR3 spans 13 residues.

A few counts support this clone. This sequence joins TRBV7-9 and TRBJ2-7, with D perhaps matching TRBD2 (6 bases). The CDR3 is 15 residues long. The V end lost 5 bases, the J end lost 2 bases, and 16 bases lay between the germline ends. From germline, CDR1 is SEHNR and CDR2 FQNEAQ (reference sequence). This CDR3 is CASSTLRERAYEQYF. The CDR3 DNA sequence: TGTGCCAGCAGCACGTTGAGGGAGCGGGCCTACGAGCAGTACTTC.

J is TRBJ2-7 and V is TRBV27; no clear D. The CDR3 is 15 amino acids. V shed 6 bases and J shed 5 bases, with 20 bases lying between them. Germline V gives CDR1 MNHEY, CDR2 SMNVEV (reference sequence). The CDR3 spells CASRLSPTRSDEQYF. The CDR3 DNA follows: TGTGCCAGCAGGCTATCACCCACCCGATCCGACGAGCAGTACTTC.

The chain recombines TRBV25-1 with TRBJ1-2; D remains unclear. This CDR3 comprises 13 residues. Trimming removed 10 bases from V and 0 bases from J, with 12 bases in between. Germline CDR1 is MGHDK and CDR2 is SYGVNS. CDR3: CAKIPTSNYGYTF. CDR3 bases: TGTGCCAAAATACCTACCTCTAACTATGGCTACACCTTC.

CDR3 protein: CASSISGSRYNEQFF. The CDR3, as DNA: TGTGCCAGCAGTATTAGCGGGAGCAGGTACAATGAGCAGTTCTTC. The V gene is TRBV27, the J gene TRBJ2-1, with 9 bases aligning to TRBD2. CDR1 is MNHEY and CDR2 is SMNVEV in the germline V gene (reference sequence). The CDR3 is 15 residues long. J lost 4 bases, V lost 5 bases, and 6 bases had no gene match.

This chain joins TRBV7-9 and TRBJ2-2; the D is unclear. CDR1 and CDR2 from the germline V gene are SEHNR and FQNEAQ (reference sequence). V lost 5 bases and J lost 5, with 12 bases in between. The CDR3 extends over 14 amino acids. CDR3 in DNA: TGTGCCAGCAGCGTTATGAGGCAAACCGGGGAGCTGTTTTTT. Its translation: CASSVMRQTGELFF. The variable domain in full, with the rest retrieved from reference TRBV7-9 and TRBJ2-2, is DTGVSQNPRHKITKRGQNVTFRCDPISEHNRLYWYRQTLGQGPEFLTYFQNEAQLEKSRLLSDRFSAERPKGSFSTLEIQRTEQGDSAMYLCASSVMRQTGELFFGEGSRLTVL.

DNA of the CDR3: TGTGCCAGCAGGAGGACAGGACAATCACCCCTCCACTTT. Translating gives CASRRTGQSPLHF. The chain employs TRBV6-1 and TRBJ1-6; TRBD1 matches at 7 bases. This CDR3 has 13 residues. CDR1 and CDR2 from the germline V gene are MNHNS and SASEGT. V was pared by 6 bases and J by 10 bases, with 6 bases of the junction left unmatched.

This clone was seen once. The chain carries TRBV5-1 and TRBJ2-1, with 8 nucleotides matching TRBD2. The length of the CDR3 is 16 residues. Germline V gives CDR1 SGHRS, CDR2 YFSETQ. The trim removed 0 bases at V and 4 bases at J, leaving 6 bases unmatched. The CDR3 loop is CASSLARSSGYNEQFF. The CDR3 nucleotides read TGCGCCAGCAGCTTGGCTCGGTCTAGCGGGTACAATGAGCAGTTCTTC. Together with reference TRBV5-1 and TRBJ2-1, the CDR3 gives the full variable domain: KAGVTQTPRYLIKTRGQQVTLSCSPISGHRSVSWYQQTPGQGLQFLFEYFSETQRNKGNFPGRFSGRQFSNSRSEMNVSTLELGDSALYLCASSLARSSGYNEQFFGPGTRLTVL.

This clone showed up just once. J is TRBJ2-1 and V is TRBV14; a weak D match, TRBD2 (5 bases). In germline, CDR1 is SGHDN, CDR2 FVKESK. The CDR3 runs to 15 residues. Trimming removed 1 base from V and 0 bases from J, with 7 bases in between. Here the CDR3 reads CASSQGEGSYNEQFF. CDR3 in DNA: TGTGCCAGCAGCCAAGGTGAGGGCTCCTACAATGAGCAGTTCTTC.

This chain joins TRBV11-3 and TRBJ2-5; 8 positions match TRBD2. V gave up 1 base and J gave up 2 bases; unmatched junction bases: 6. The CDR3 loop spans 16 amino acids. Germline-derived CDR1 and CDR2 are SGHNT and YENEEA. The CDR3 DNA sequence: TGTGCCAGCAGCTTAGGTATAGCGGGGCGTCAAGAGACCCAGTACTTC. Translation: CASSLGIAGRQETQYF. The whole variable domain, remainder taken from reference TRBV11-3 and TRBJ2-5, is EAGVVQSPRYKIIEKKQPVAFWCNPISGHNTLYWYLQNLGQGPELLIRYENEEAVDDSQLPKDRFSAERLKGVDSTLKIQPAELGDSAVYLCASSLGIAGRQETQYFGPGTRLLVL.

The CDR3 region has the DNA TGTGCCAGCAGTCCAAGACAGGTCTCACCCCTCCACTTT. Encoded protein: CASSPRQVSPLHF. This chain connects TRBV6-5 to TRBJ1-6; D possibly corresponds to TRBD1 (6 bases). Looked up from germline, CDR1 is MNHEY and CDR2 is SVGAGI. Trimming left V 5 bases short and J 10 bases short, with 12 bases between. The CDR3 sequence is 13 residues long.

J is TRBJ1-1 and V is TRBV5-5, with D tentatively TRBD1 (5 bases). Germline V gene lookup returns CDR1 SGHKS and CDR2 YYEKEE (reference sequence). Trimming took off 4 bases at V and 1 base at J, with 17 bases between the two ends. The CDR3 loop spans 16 amino acids. The chain's CDR3 is CASSPSLHTGNTEAFF. The CDR3 DNA follows: TGTGCCAGCAGCCCTTCGCTCCACACAGGGAACACTGAAGCTTTCTTT.